Following are 8 T cell receptor beta chains from one sample sequenced in a study of blood T cell repertoires in COVID-19. Clones were read by immunoSEQ multiplex PCR, and TCRdb kept only the in-frame ones, dropping some. The sample records a few hundred thousand clones, 85% to 90% being singletons. The sample consisted of peripheral blood. The receptor set was obtained from a woman aged 25 to 45 with COVID-19, enrolled during active disease.

V gene TRBV6-5 combines with J gene TRBJ2-1, with 9 bases matching TRBD1. The CDR3 loop spans 15 amino acids. Germline loops: CDR1 MNHEY, CDR2 SVGAGI. The trim removed 7 bases at V and 1 base at J, leaving 5 bases unmatched. The CDR3 bases are TGTGCCAGCAAGCAGGACAGGGGTTCCTACAATGAGCAGTTCTTC. Protein: CASKQDRGSYNEQFF.

The CDR3, as DNA: TGTGCCAGCAGCCCTCGGGGGGTGGCTGAAAAACTGTTTTTT. Translated, it gives CASSPRGVAEKLFF. The chain links TRBV4-2 to TRBJ1-4, with a weak D call TRBD1 (5 bases). This CDR3 spans 14 amino acids. Germline loops: CDR1 LGHNA, CDR2 YNFKEQ. Trimming removed 4 bases from V and 7 bases from J, with 13 bases in between.

This chain uses TRBV7-2 with TRBJ1-1; TRBD1 agrees at 9 bases. CDR1 SGHTA and CDR2 FQGNSA come from the germline V gene. This CDR3 is 15 amino acids long. Trimming removed 5 bases from V and 4 bases from J; junction bases left unmatched: 8. The DNA for the CDR3 is TGTGCCAGCAGCGAACAGGGGGCCAGTTTCACTGAAGCTTTCTTT. Translation gives CASSEQGASFTEAFF.

The chain couples TRBV9 to TRBJ2-5, with D possibly TRBD2 on 5 matching bases. V was cut by 0 bases and J by 5 bases, with 14 bases left in between. There are 15 residues in the CDR3. Germline V gene data show CDR1 as SGDLS and CDR2 as YYNGEE. CDR3 protein: CASSVEGSARETQYF. The CDR3 DNA sequence: TGTGCCAGCAGCGTAGAGGGTAGCGCGAGGGAGACCCAGTACTTC. Variable domain in full (rest from reference TRBV9 and TRBJ2-5): DSGVTQTPKHLITATGQRVTLRCSPRSGDLSVYWYQQSLDQGLQFLIQYYNGEERAKGNILERFSAQQFPDLHSELNLSSLELGDSALYFCASSVEGSARETQYFGPGTRLLVL.

This rearrangement joins TRBV4-2 to TRBJ1-1; 8 bases are shared with TRBD1. Germline V gene lookup returns CDR1 LGHNA and CDR2 YNFKEQ. This CDR3 spans 16 amino acids. V dropped 4 bases and J dropped 0; count of bases not matched to a gene: 7. CDR3 nucleotides: TGTGCCAGCAGCCCCCGGACAGGGACCGTGAACACTGAAGCTTTCTTT. Translating gives CASSPRTGTVNTEAFF.

The chain uses TRBV7-2 and TRBJ2-7; D may be TRBD1 (6 bases). The CDR3 is made up of 17 amino acids. Between the trimmed V and J ends, which lost 6 bases and 1 base, there was a span of 22 bases. The germline V gene has CDR1 SGHTA and CDR2 FQGNSA. The CDR3 DNA follows: TGTGCCAGCAGTTATAAATACACAGGGAAGGGGTCCTACGAGCAGTACTTC. This encodes CASSYKYTGKGSYEQYF.

The chain carries TRBV5-1 and TRBJ2-3; 8 nucleotides agree with TRBD1. The CDR3 consists of 15 residues. Germline lookup yields CDR1 SGHRS and CDR2 YFSETQ. After removal of 4 bases from V and 6 bases from J, the junction contained 10 bases not matched to a gene. The DNA for the CDR3 is TGCGCCAGCAGCCCCGGACAGGGTGAAGTTGATACGCAGTATTTT. Protein sequence: CASSPGQGEVDTQYF.

This sequence joins TRBV7-2 and TRBJ2-7; 7 nucleotides agree with TRBD2. Germline CDR1 SGHTA, CDR2 FQGNSA. CDR3 length: 13 residues. Unmatched junction bases numbered 7, after V lost 4 bases and J lost 7 bases. The CDR3 bases are TGTGCCAGCAGCTCAGAGGTGGGGGGGGAGCAGTACTTC. This sequence encodes CASSSEVGGEQYF.